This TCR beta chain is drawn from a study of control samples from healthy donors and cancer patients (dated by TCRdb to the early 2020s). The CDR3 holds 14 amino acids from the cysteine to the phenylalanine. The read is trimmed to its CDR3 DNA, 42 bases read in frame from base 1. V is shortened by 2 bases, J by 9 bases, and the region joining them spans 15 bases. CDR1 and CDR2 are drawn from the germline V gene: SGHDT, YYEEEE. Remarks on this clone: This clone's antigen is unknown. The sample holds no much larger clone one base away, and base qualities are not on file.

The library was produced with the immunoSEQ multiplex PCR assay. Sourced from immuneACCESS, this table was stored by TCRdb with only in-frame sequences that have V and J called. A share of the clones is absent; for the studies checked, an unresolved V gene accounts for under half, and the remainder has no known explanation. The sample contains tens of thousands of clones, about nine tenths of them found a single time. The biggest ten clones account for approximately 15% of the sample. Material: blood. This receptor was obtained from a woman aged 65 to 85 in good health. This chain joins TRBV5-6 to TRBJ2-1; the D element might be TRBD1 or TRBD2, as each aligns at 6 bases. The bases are TGTGCCAGCAGCTTTGGGGGGACACGCGGTGAGCAGTTCTTC. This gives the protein CASSFGGTRGEQFF.